These 2 T cell receptor beta chains share one sample of origin, sequenced in a study of regulatory T cells in long-lasting Graves disease. The time point denotes: persistent/refractory GD, antithyroid drugs over 5 years with positive TRAb. Construction of the TCR library relied on RNA isolated from PBMCs. Building of the TCR beta libraries involved iRepertoire HTBI primers and Arm-PCR of CDR3 regions. TCRdb called the multiplex PCR reads again in MiXCR, with one record for every CDR3 protein. The sample includes about 340,000 distinct CDR3 sequences, 15% to 20% of them seen just once. This sample comprised peripheral blood mononuclear cells (PBMCs), obtained when the disease was refractory, from a patient treated with antithyroid drugs. These receptors all come from a female donor with Graves disease.

Comment on this clonotype: A much larger clone lies one base from this, so it may be a read error. The CDR3 DNA follows: TGTGCCATAGTAGGGGTTTCCTACGAGCAGTACTTC. Residues: CAIVGVSYEQYF. The chain is built from TRBV2 and TRBJ2-7, with D maybe TRBD1 (5 bases). This CDR3 spans 12 amino acids. The ends were cut back, 10 bases at V and 1 base at J, with 11 bases in the middle. Looked up from germline, CDR1 is SNHLY and CDR2 is FYNNEI. Looking up the rest from reference TRBV2 and TRBJ2-7 gives the full variable domain: EPEVTQTPSHQVTQMGQEVILRCVPISNHLYFYWYRQILGQKVEFLVSFYNNEISEKSEIFDDQFSVERPDGSNFTLKIRSTKLEDSAMYFCAIVGVSYEQYFGPGTRLTVT.

This clonotype was picked up a small number of times. This chain links TRBV19 with TRBJ1-1; TRBD1 aligns across 7 bases. This CDR3 spans 16 amino acids. The V and J ends lost 6 bases and 4 bases, in that order; junction bases with no gene match: 14. The germline V gene has CDR1 LNHDA and CDR2 SQIVND (reference sequence). Here the CDR3 DNA reads TGTGCCAGTAGATTAAGTATTTGGACAGGCGGCACTGAAGCTTTCTTT. Translation gives CASRLSIWTGGTEAFF.